These T cell receptor beta chains were read from a single sample in a study of PD-L1 blockade in urothelial cancer. The assay was immunoSEQ multiplex PCR, and TCRdb's table has in-frame clones only and misses some. Counted here are around 100,000 clones, 91% occurring once; the ten biggest clones make up about 4%. Sample: PBMCs, taken around atezolizumab (anti-PD-L1) treatment. All receptors come from a man aged 55 to 69 with urothelial cancer. The CDR3 runs from the conserved cysteine through the conserved F or W. The order of the fields is J gene, clone size, D gene, V gene, CDR3 protein, CDR3 DNA. A D gene is named only where the DNA matches it firmly. Size is stated for part of the rows, as once, few or many counts, or as a class when the clone is expanded.

j_gene: TRBJ2-3
abundance: -
d_gene: TRBD2
v_gene: TRBV6-6
CDR3aa: CASGRGGPDTQYF
CDR3nt: TGTGCCAGCGGGCGGGGGGGCCCAGATACGCAGTATTTT

j_gene: TRBJ1-1
abundance: -
d_gene: TRBD1
v_gene: TRBV6-1
CDR3aa: CASIRTGGTEAFF
CDR3nt: TGTGCCAGCATTCGGACAGGCGGGACTGAAGCTTTCTTT

j_gene: TRBJ1-1
abundance: many
d_gene: TRBD1
v_gene: TRBV5-1
CDR3aa: CASSGGQMNTEAFF
CDR3nt: TGCGCCAGCAGCGGGGGACAGATGAACACTGAAGCTTTCTTT

j_gene: TRBJ2-1
abundance: -
d_gene: TRBD2
v_gene: TRBV7-6
CDR3aa: CASSLALSGVGDEQFF
CDR3nt: TGTGCCAGCAGCTTAGCCCTTAGCGGGGTAGGGGATGAGCAGTTCTTC

j_gene: TRBJ1-6
abundance: few
d_gene: TRBD1
v_gene: TRBV2
CDR3aa: CASSPDRVLSPLHF
CDR3nt: TGTGCCAGCAGCCCAGACAGGGTACTTTCACCCCTCCACTTT

j_gene: TRBJ2-6
abundance: -
d_gene: TRBD2
v_gene: TRBV18
CDR3aa: CASSPTSAGGSGANVLTF
CDR3nt: TGTGCCAGCTCACCAACTAGCGCGGGGGGCTCTGGGGCCAACGTCCTGACTTTC

j_gene: TRBJ2-1
abundance: -
d_gene: TRBD2
v_gene: TRBV30
CDR3aa: CALDGTSGRAYEQFF
CDR3nt: TGTGCCTTAGACGGGACTAGCGGGAGGGCGTATGAGCAGTTCTTC

j_gene: TRBJ1-2
abundance: -
d_gene: -
v_gene: TRBV12-5
CDR3aa: CASGLVSLLLRPSPGYTF
CDR3nt: TGTGCTAGTGGTTTGGTCTCTCTCTTACTCAGGCCCTCCCCTGGCTACACCTTC

j_gene: TRBJ2-3
abundance: -
d_gene: TRBD2
v_gene: TRBV7-2
CDR3aa: CASSQRSGGAPDTQYF
CDR3nt: TGTGCCAGCAGCCAGCGGAGCGGGGGGGCCCCAGATACGCAGTATTTT

j_gene: TRBJ1-1
abundance: -
d_gene: TRBD1
v_gene: TRBV29-1
CDR3aa: CSVESRGDTEAFF
CDR3nt: TGCAGCGTTGAGAGCAGGGGGGACACTGAAGCTTTCTTT

j_gene: TRBJ2-3
abundance: -
d_gene: TRBD2
v_gene: TRBV28
CDR3aa: CASSLNLAGTDTQYF
CDR3nt: TGTGCCAGCAGTTTAAACCTAGCGGGGACAGATACGCAGTATTTT

j_gene: TRBJ1-1
abundance: few
d_gene: -
v_gene: TRBV7-9
CDR3aa: CASSLGGVEAFF
CDR3nt: TGTGCCAGCAGCTTAGGTGGCGTGGAGGCTTTCTTT

j_gene: TRBJ1-6
abundance: -
d_gene: TRBD1
v_gene: TRBV5-6
CDR3aa: CASSFNRGGRSPLHF
CDR3nt: TGTGCCAGCAGCTTTAACAGGGGAGGACGATCACCCCTCCACTTT

j_gene: TRBJ2-1
abundance: -
d_gene: TRBD1
v_gene: TRBV30
CDR3aa: CAWSTGQYNEQFF
CDR3nt: TGTGCCTGGAGTACGGGACAGTACAATGAGCAGTTCTTC

j_gene: TRBJ2-7
abundance: -
d_gene: TRBD2
v_gene: TRBV7-3
CDR3aa: CASSLSLAESYEQYF
CDR3nt: TGTGCCAGCAGCTTATCCCTAGCGGAATCCTACGAGCAGTACTTC

j_gene: TRBJ2-7
abundance: -
d_gene: TRBD1
v_gene: TRBV7-8
CDR3aa: CASSLVTGVRPLYEQYF
CDR3nt: TGTGCCAGCAGCTTAGTGACAGGGGTAAGGCCCCTCTACGAGCAGTACTTC

j_gene: TRBJ2-7
abundance: -
d_gene: TRBD2
v_gene: TRBV6-5
CDR3aa: CASSRGDSYEQYF
CDR3nt: TGTGCCAGCAGCCGGGGGGACTCCTACGAGCAGTACTTC

j_gene: TRBJ1-1
abundance: few
d_gene: -
v_gene: TRBV7-8
CDR3aa: CASSSSGLNTEAFF
CDR3nt: TGTGCCAGCAGCTCCTCGGGGTTGAACACTGAAGCTTTCTTT

j_gene: TRBJ2-6
abundance: -
d_gene: -
v_gene: TRBV28
CDR3aa: CASTVPGANVLTF
CDR3nt: TGTGCCAGCACAGTCCCTGGGGCCAACGTCCTGACTTTC

j_gene: TRBJ2-7
abundance: -
d_gene: TRBD2
v_gene: TRBV30
CDR3aa: CAWVGLAVIPLEQYF
CDR3nt: TGTGCCTGGGTCGGCCTAGCGGTGATACCTCTCGAGCAGTACTTC

j_gene: TRBJ2-1
abundance: -
d_gene: TRBD1
v_gene: TRBV28
CDR3aa: CASSTRQGDSYNEQFF
CDR3nt: TGTGCCAGCAGTACCCGACAGGGAGACTCCTACAATGAGCAGTTCTTC

j_gene: TRBJ1-2
abundance: -
d_gene: -
v_gene: TRBV4-3
CDR3aa: CASSQSLGGDVNYGYTF
CDR3nt: TGCGCCAGCAGCCAATCCTTAGGGGGGGACGTTAACTATGGCTACACCTTC

j_gene: TRBJ1-2
abundance: -
d_gene: -
v_gene: TRBV7-9
CDR3aa: CASSLGAGQKDGYTF
CDR3nt: TGTGCCAGCAGCTTAGGTGCCGGACAGAAAGATGGCTACACCTTC

j_gene: TRBJ2-1
abundance: -
d_gene: TRBD2
v_gene: TRBV10-2
CDR3aa: CASDRGGGNEQFF
CDR3nt: TGCGCCAGCGATCGCGGGGGTGGCAATGAGCAGTTCTTC

j_gene: TRBJ2-1
abundance: -
d_gene: -
v_gene: TRBV6-6
CDR3aa: CASSPPQPAGNEQFF
CDR3nt: TGTGCCAGCAGCCCCCCCCAACCGGCGGGCAATGAGCAGTTCTTC

j_gene: TRBJ2-3
abundance: once
d_gene: TRBD2
v_gene: TRBV7-6
CDR3aa: CASSLAGTSGDTQYF
CDR3nt: TGTGCCAGCAGCTTAGCCGGGACTAGCGGGGATACGCAGTATTTT

j_gene: TRBJ2-1
abundance: -
d_gene: -
v_gene: TRBV7-2
CDR3aa: CASSFSRNNEQFF
CDR3nt: TGTGCCAGCAGCTTTTCCAGAAACAATGAGCAGTTCTTC

j_gene: TRBJ1-2
abundance: few
d_gene: TRBD1
v_gene: TRBV19
CDR3aa: CASSPGQGAGYTF
CDR3nt: TGTGCCAGTAGTCCAGGACAGGGGGCTGGCTACACCTTC

j_gene: TRBJ1-2
abundance: -
d_gene: -
v_gene: TRBV5-4
CDR3aa: CASSELAGANYGYTF
CDR3nt: TGTGCCAGCAGCGAGTTAGCGGGAGCTAACTATGGCTACACCTTC

j_gene: TRBJ2-7
abundance: -
d_gene: TRBD2
v_gene: TRBV15
CDR3aa: CATSSALSGTSGFDEQYF
CDR3nt: TGTGCCACCAGCAGTGCTCTCTCTGGGACTAGCGGATTCGACGAGCAGTACTTC

j_gene: TRBJ1-5
abundance: -
d_gene: -
v_gene: TRBV4-2
CDR3aa: CASSQEGGGGQPQHF
CDR3nt: TGTGCCAGCAGCCAAGAAGGGGGGGGCGGTCAGCCCCAGCATTTT

j_gene: TRBJ2-5
abundance: -
d_gene: -
v_gene: TRBV18
CDR3aa: CASSPPSGRETQYF
CDR3nt: TGTGCCAGCTCACCACCATCTGGGAGGGAGACCCAGTACTTC

j_gene: TRBJ2-5
abundance: -
d_gene: -
v_gene: TRBV7-2
CDR3aa: CASSLAPQNQETQYF
CDR3nt: TGTGCCAGCAGCTTAGCCCCACAGAACCAAGAGACCCAGTACTTC

j_gene: TRBJ2-5
abundance: -
d_gene: -
v_gene: TRBV18
CDR3aa: CASSPGDGKTQYF
CDR3nt: TGTGCCAGCTCACCGGGAGATGGGAAGACCCAGTACTTC

j_gene: TRBJ2-1
abundance: -
d_gene: TRBD2
v_gene: TRBV5-4
CDR3aa: CASSSLAGGLYNEQFF
CDR3nt: TGTGCCAGCAGCTCACTAGCGGGAGGACTGTACAATGAGCAGTTCTTC

j_gene: TRBJ2-7
abundance: once
d_gene: TRBD2
v_gene: TRBV28
CDR3aa: CASSSTSGNSYEQYF
CDR3nt: TGTGCCAGCAGTTCAACTAGCGGGAACTCCTACGAGCAGTACTTC

j_gene: TRBJ2-3
abundance: -
d_gene: -
v_gene: TRBV7-3
CDR3aa: CASSLNGVDTQYF
CDR3nt: TGTGCCAGCAGCTTAAACGGGGTAGATACGCAGTATTTT

j_gene: TRBJ2-7
abundance: -
d_gene: TRBD1
v_gene: TRBV18
CDR3aa: CASSQPGQGTLSGEQYF
CDR3nt: TGTGCCAGCTCACAACCGGGACAGGGCACCCTCTCGGGCGAGCAGTACTTC

j_gene: TRBJ2-7
abundance: -
d_gene: TRBD2
v_gene: TRBV10-2
CDR3aa: CASSELAGVEEQYF
CDR3nt: TGCGCCAGCAGTGAGTTAGCGGGAGTCGAGGAGCAGTACTTC

j_gene: TRBJ2-1
abundance: -
d_gene: -
v_gene: TRBV27
CDR3aa: CASSLERALINEQFF
CDR3nt: TGTGCCAGCAGTTTGGAGCGGGCGCTTATCAATGAGCAGTTCTTC

j_gene: TRBJ2-1
abundance: -
d_gene: -
v_gene: TRBV5-1
CDR3aa: CASSLASVYNEQFF
CDR3nt: TGCGCCAGCAGCTTGGCTAGCGTATACAATGAGCAGTTCTTC

j_gene: TRBJ2-3
abundance: -
d_gene: TRBD1
v_gene: TRBV30
CDR3aa: CAWGSQGAGTDTQYF
CDR3nt: TGTGCCTGGGGATCGCAGGGGGCGGGTACAGATACGCAGTATTTT